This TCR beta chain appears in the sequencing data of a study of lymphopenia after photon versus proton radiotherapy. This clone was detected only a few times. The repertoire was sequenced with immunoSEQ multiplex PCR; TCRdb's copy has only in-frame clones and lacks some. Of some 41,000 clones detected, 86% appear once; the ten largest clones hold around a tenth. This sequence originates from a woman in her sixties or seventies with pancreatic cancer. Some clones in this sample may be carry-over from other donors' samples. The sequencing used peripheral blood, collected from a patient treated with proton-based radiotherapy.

For the CDR3, the DNA is TGCGCCAGCAGCATTAGGGTGGAGGAGACCCAGTACTTC. Its translation: CASSIRVEETQYF. The chain is built from TRBV5-1 and TRBJ2-5; D remains unclear. Germline values: CDR1 SGHRS, CDR2 YFSETQ. Trimming took off 4 bases at V and 5 bases at J, with 12 bases between the two ends. The CDR3 is 13 amino acids.